A single sample is the source of the 28 T cell receptor beta chains below, sequenced in a study of blood T cells in healthy people across ages. The authors ran a second PCR of 7 to 11 cycles using a sample-barcoded 5' primer and a J-beta primer mix. One entry per CDR3 protein results from TCRdb running MiXCR on the 5' RACE reads. The table shows nearly 1 million distinct CDR3 sequences, with just over 50% occurring only once. The sample consisted of blood. These TCRs come from a woman aged 55-70 years in good health.

The J gene is TRBJ2-5, the V gene TRBV27; 8 positions agree with TRBD2. The J call may not be correct, given that the DNA end is closer to TRBJ2-7. The CDR3 has 15 residues. CDR1 and CDR2 (germline): MNHEY, SMNVEV (reference sequence). The CDR3 nucleotides read TGTGCCAGCAGTTTAACCGGGAGGGCCGAGGGCGAGCAGTACTTC. Amino acids: CASSLTGRAEGEQYF.

V and J are TRBV7-2 and TRBJ1-4; perhaps TRBD1 as D (5 bases). The V and J ends lost 5 bases and 8 bases respectively, with 21 bases between them. There are 16 residues in the CDR3. The germline V gene encodes CDR1 SGHTA and CDR2 FQGNSA. CDR3 region: CASSPTKDRMGEKLFF. CDR3 bases: TGTGCCAGCAGCCCAACGAAAGACAGAATGGGAGAAAAACTGTTTTTT.

The chain recombines TRBV18 with TRBJ2-1; 9 bases match TRBD1. The CDR3 length is 15 residues. With V trimmed by 3 bases and J by 2 bases, 2 bases remained unmatched. Germline V gene lookup returns CDR1 KGHSH and CDR2 LQKENI. CDR3 nucleotide sequence: TGTGCCAGCTCACCCGACAGGGGGACCTACAATGAGCAGTTCTTC. This codes for CASSPDRGTYNEQFF.

In this sample, this clonotype turned up many times. The J gene is TRBJ2-1, the V gene TRBV20-1; 9 bases align to TRBD2. Germline V gene lookup returns CDR1 DFQATT and CDR2 SNEGSKA (reference sequence). This CDR3 is built from 13 residues. V lost 7 bases to trimming and J lost 6 bases; unmatched junction nucleotides: 7. The CDR3 DNA reads TGCAGTGGAAGGGTAGCGGGAGTCAATGAGCAGTTCTTC. It codes for CSGRVAGVNEQFF.

This clonotype was observed a few times. The chain joins TRBV11-1 to TRBJ2-7; 11 bases map to TRBD2. CDR3 length: 16 residues. Germline lookup yields CDR1 SGHAT and CDR2 FQDESV (reference sequence). V was clipped by 5 bases and J by 3 bases; unmatched bases: 9. The CDR3 DNA reads TGTGCCAGCAGCACCCCCGGGACTAGCGGAGTCTACGAGCAGTACTTC. This sequence encodes CASSTPGTSGVYEQYF.

The count of this clonotype is one. The rearrangement uses TRBV4-2 and TRBJ2-1; D unresolved. Per the germline V gene, CDR1 is LGHNA and CDR2 is YNFKEQ. The V and J ends lost 1 base and 7 bases respectively, with 8 bases between them. CDR3 size: 13 residues. The CDR3 nucleotides are TGTGCCAGCAGCCAAGCGATTCGGAATGAGCAGTTCTTC. This gives the protein CASSQAIRNEQFF.

V and J are TRBV11-2 and TRBJ2-5; TRBD1 aligns across 9 bases. The assigned J gene may be wrong: the sequence end matches TRBJ2-7 better. The CDR3 extends over 15 amino acids. Germline loops: CDR1 SGHAT, CDR2 FQNNGV. In nucleotides, the CDR3 is TGTGCCAGCCGACTGACCGGGACAGGGTCGATCGAGCAGTACTTC. Translating it yields CASRLTGTGSIEQYF.

This clonotype turned up a few times. J is TRBJ2-4 and V is TRBV4-1, with 7 nucleotides matching TRBD2. The DNA end is a closer match to TRBJ2-7, so the J assignment may be wrong. The CDR3 totals 15 residues. CDR1 is MGHRA and CDR2 is YSYEKL in the germline V gene. CDR3 sequence: CASSQIAPGGYEQYF. For the CDR3, the DNA is TGCGCCAGCAGCCAAATCGCCCCGGGGGGATACGAGCAGTACTTC.

The CDR3 is CASSQDLTVSGKPGTGELFF. CDR3 bases: TGCGCCAGCAGCCAAGATCTAACAGTGTCGGGAAAGCCCGGCACCGGGGAGCTGTTTTTT. The chain joins TRBV4-1 to TRBJ2-2; D might be TRBD2 (5 bases). Deletions cut 0 bases from V and 4 bases from J, with 24 bases between. Germline CDR1 reads MGHRA; CDR2 reads YSYEKL. The length of the CDR3 is 20 residues.

The genes are TRBV28 and TRBJ2-1, with 10 bases that match TRBD2. Germline lookup yields CDR1 MDHEN and CDR2 SYDVKM. The CDR3 has 17 amino acids. Losses at the gene ends were 1 base for V and 7 bases for J; bases not matched to a gene: 10. This chain's CDR3 is CASSLSPGSGRGNEQFF. The CDR3 coding sequence is TGTGCCAGCAGTTTATCTCCCGGGAGCGGGAGGGGAAATGAGCAGTTCTTC.

The chain couples TRBV19 to TRBJ2-5, with 7 positions matching TRBD1. CDR3 length: 15 residues. CDR1 and CDR2 from the germline V gene are LNHDA and SQIVND (reference sequence). Germline trimming cut 1 base from V and 5 bases from J; bases unmatched to any gene: 7. The CDR3 bases are TGTGCCAGTAGTATAGGACAGGGCGGTTTGGAGACCCAGTACTTC. Translating gives CASSIGQGGLETQYF.

The rearrangement joins TRBV12-3 or TRBV12-4 to TRBJ1-6; 10 nucleotides agree with TRBD1. This CDR3 contains 13 residues. V was clipped by 3 bases and J by 14 bases; unmatched bases: 4. This chain's CDR3 is CASSLGDRGSLHF. The CDR3 DNA is TGTGCCAGCAGTTTGGGGGACAGGGGATCCCTCCACTTT.

This clonotype has only a few counts. The chain joins TRBV20-1 to TRBJ2-3; unclear D gene. Germline V gene lookup returns CDR1 DFQATT and CDR2 SNEGSKA (reference sequence). The CDR3 spans 14 residues. Deletions cut 4 bases from V and 2 bases from J, with 13 bases between. CDR3 DNA sequence: TGCAGTGCTAAGGATCCAGTGTCCACAGATACGCAGTATTTT. Translation gives CSAKDPVSTDTQYF.

Worth noting for this clonotype: Possible read error: a much larger clone is one base away. This chain joins TRBV4-2 and TRBJ2-3, with D unclear. Germline V gives CDR1 LGHNA, CDR2 YNFKEQ. CDR3 length equals 16 residues. This CDR3 reads CASNQDLFDETDTQYF. The CDR3 DNA reads TGTGCCAGCAACCAAGATTTGTTCGATGAAACGGATACGCAGTATTTT.

The CDR3 spells CASSQGGQADTQYF. Here the CDR3 DNA reads TGTGCCAGCAGCCAAGGCGGACAGGCAGATACGCAGTATTTT. The V gene is TRBV4-2, the J gene TRBJ2-3, with 7 bases fitting TRBD1. V shed 1 base and J 4 bases; nucleotides not matched to a gene: 2. CDR1 is LGHNA, CDR2 YNFKEQ, per germline. This CDR3 contains 14 residues.

V gene TRBV20-1 combines with J gene TRBJ2-7; 7 nucleotides align to TRBD2. The end of the DNA fits TRBJ2-5 better, so the J call may be wrong. The V gene's germline CDR1 is DFQATT and CDR2 SNEGSKA (reference sequence). The CDR3 runs to 12 residues. The CDR3 coding sequence is TGCAGTGCAGGGACTATAGGGGAGACCCAGTACTTC. Translation: CSAGTIGETQYF.

There are a few counts of this clonotype. The chain couples TRBV14 to TRBJ2-3, with D unclear. This CDR3 comprises 15 residues. Germline V CDR1 and CDR2: SGHDN, FVKESK. The V gene lost 2 bases and the J gene lost 2 bases, with 11 bases spanning the gap. CDR3 coding DNA: TGTGCCAGCAGCCAAAAATCTAGGACCACAGATACGCAGTATTTT. Protein sequence: CASSQKSRTTDTQYF. Variable domain in full (rest from reference TRBV14 and TRBJ2-3): EAGVTQFPSHSVIEKGQTVTLRCDPISGHDNLYWYRRVMGKEIKFLLHFVKESKQDESGMPNNRFLAERTGGTYSTLKVQPAELEDSGVYFCASSQKSRTTDTQYFGPGTRLTVL.

The chain uses TRBV20-1 and TRBJ2-5; TRBD2 might be the D (6 bases). The CDR3 totals 13 residues. Trimming cost V 3 bases and J 1 base, with 9 bases left between them. CDR1 is DFQATT and CDR2 is SNEGSKA in the germline V gene (reference sequence). The CDR3 reads CSASGAGQETQYF. CDR3 DNA: TGCAGTGCTAGCGGAGCGGGCCAAGAGACCCAGTACTTC.

This clonotype was counted a few times. The CDR3 DNA is TGTGCCAGCAGCTTAGAGATGGGGATCAGCCTGTTTTTT. It codes for CASSLEMGISLFF. V and J are TRBV7-2 and TRBJ1-4; D not certain. Trimming stripped 1 base from V and 14 bases from J, with 14 bases between. The germline V gene encodes CDR1 SGHTA and CDR2 FQGNSA. This CDR3 is 13 amino acids long.

The J gene is TRBJ2-1, the V gene TRBV7-6; 14 bases align to TRBD2. Germline trimming cut 6 bases from V and 7 bases from J; bases unmatched to any gene: 14. Germline loops: CDR1 SGHVS, CDR2 FNYEAQ. The CDR3 contains 18 residues. The CDR3 loop is CASSNTPSTSGRGNEQFF. The CDR3 bases are TGTGCCAGCAGTAATACCCCCTCGACTAGCGGGAGGGGAAATGAGCAGTTCTTC.

This chain links TRBV20-1 with TRBJ1-5; 10 bases fit TRBD1. Germline CDR1 is DFQATT and CDR2 is SNEGSKA (reference sequence). The length of the CDR3 is 14 residues. The V gene end was trimmed by 6 bases and the J gene end by 5 bases; junction bases not matched to a gene: 7. DNA of the CDR3: TGCAGTGCCTCCAGGGGACAGGGGTATCAGCCCCAGCATTTT. It codes for CSASRGQGYQPQHF.

The J gene is TRBJ1-2, the V gene TRBV11-2, with D unresolved. V lost 5 bases, J lost 1 base, and 8 bases lay in between. This CDR3 is built from 13 residues. Germline V gene data show CDR1 as SGHAT and CDR2 as FQNNGV. DNA for the CDR3: TGTGCCAGCAGCGCTCTTTATAACTATGGCTACACCTTC. Its protein product is CASSALYNYGYTF.

This sequence joins TRBV4-1 and TRBJ1-2; D call uncertain. The CDR3 runs to 16 residues. Trimming removed 4 bases from V and 1 base from J, with 16 bases in between. CDR1 MGHRA and CDR2 YSYEKL come from the germline V gene. CDR3 bases: TGCGCCAGCAGCCCGGCCGTCCGGGTAGTTAACTATGGCTACACCTTC. Translation: CASSPAVRVVNYGYTF.

This chain uses TRBV4-3 with TRBJ1-6; no reliable D call. Trimming stripped 0 bases from V and 4 bases from J, with 7 bases between. CDR1 and CDR2 from the germline V gene are LGHNA and YSLEER. CDR3 length: 15 residues. DNA for the CDR3: TGCGCCAGCAGCCAAGATCACGCTTATAATTCACCCCTCCACTTT. Residues: CASSQDHAYNSPLHF.

The J gene is TRBJ1-4, the V gene TRBV6-2 or TRBV6-3, with D tentatively TRBD1 (6 bases). Trimming left V 8 bases short and J 12 bases short, with 19 bases between. The CDR3 has 13 amino acids. CDR1 and CDR2 (germline): MNHEY, SVGEGT. The CDR3 reads CASWGTGSTQLFF. The CDR3 DNA reads TGTGCCAGCTGGGGCACAGGGTCGACCCAACTGTTTTTT.

As regards this clonotype: Since a much larger clone is just one base distant, this may be a read error. The chain recombines TRBV20-1 with TRBJ2-1, with 14 bases that match TRBD2. V shed 6 bases and J 13 bases; nucleotides not matched to a gene: 14. The CDR3 spans 15 residues. CDR1 and CDR2 from the germline V gene are DFQATT and SNEGSKA (reference sequence). The CDR3 sequence is CSAQGTSGSEETQFF. The CDR3 DNA reads TGCAGTGCCCAGGGGACTAGCGGGAGCGAAGAGACCCAGTTCTTC.

The genes are TRBV9 and TRBJ2-5, with D possibly TRBD1 on 5 matching bases. The J call is uncertain, as TRBJ2-7 better fits the DNA end. Germline V gene lookup returns CDR1 SGDLS and CDR2 YYNGEE. This CDR3 region has 14 residues. DNA for the CDR3: TGTGCCAGCAGCGCGGACACGAACCCCTACGAGCAGTACTTC. This translates into CASSADTNPYEQYF.

This clonotype has just a few counts. The chain recombines TRBV5-1 with TRBJ2-7; weak D call: TRBD2 (5 bases). Trimming pared 2 bases from V and 7 bases from J, leaving 16 bases between. Germline CDR1 reads SGHRS; CDR2 reads YFSETQ. The CDR3 loop spans 14 amino acids. The CDR3 protein is CASSLARGMGEQYF. DNA for the CDR3: TGCGCCAGCAGCTTAGCTAGAGGGATGGGGGAGCAGTACTTC.